The TCR beta chain under discussion was sequenced for a study of cytomegalovirus exposure and HLA in healthy donors. General observations from the study: According to the study, roughly 160 TCR beta chains were cytomegalovirus-associated.

PCR employed 60 Vbeta and 13 Jbeta primers. Authors' data handling: In a later analysis, the count reached about 80 million unique TCR beta chains, with about 10 million shared. TCRdb keeps only in-frame clones here, not all; method: immunoSEQ multiplex PCR. That table furnishes V, J and clone size, whereas the DNA furnished D and trimming. The sample yields under 200,000 clones, 75% to 85% seen once. In the case of this clone: Its specificity is unknown.

Per the germline V gene, CDR1 is KGHSH and CDR2 is LQKENI. The CDR3 sequence is 15 residues long. V was pared by 6 bases and J by 2 bases, with 6 bases of the junction left unmatched. The clonotype originates from a woman aged 18-29 years in good health and CMV-seronegative. The sequencing sample was made of PBMCs. The J gene is TRBJ2-3, the V gene TRBV18; 9 bases match TRBD1. The CDR3 nucleotides are TGTGCCAGCTCCTCCCGGGACAGGGTCACAGATACGCAGTATTTT. It yields the protein CASSSRDRVTDTQYF. Full variable domain (remainder filled in from reference TRBV18 and TRBJ2-3): NAGVMQNPRHLVRRRGQEARLRCSPMKGHSHVYWYRQLPEEGLKFMVYLQKENIIDESGMPKERFSAEFPKEGPSILRIQQVVRGDSAAYFCASSSRDRVTDTQYFGPGTRLTVL.